This entry describes one T cell receptor beta chain. Its matching antigen is unknown. This record comes from a study of CD8 T cells in ankylosing spondylitis. Researchers built TCR beta libraries using quantitative 5'-RACE with molecular barcodes. Each CDR3 protein gets one entry after TCRdb re-called the 5' RACE reads with MiXCR. This table holds approximately 42,000 distinct CDR3 sequences, 3.5% to 4% found once. This CDR3 spans 17 amino acids. The germline V and J ends were trimmed by 4 bases and 7 bases, with 21 bases remaining between them. Germline V gene data show CDR1 as SGDLS and CDR2 as YYNGEE. Study results and limitations: Some of the motif variants had earlier been found in reactive arthritis patients' fluid and blood. From matched ankylosing spondylitis synovial fluid, disease-linked clones were reportedly recovered at significantly enriched levels. Seven to nine highly homologous variants made up a TCR beta motif, and this motif appeared characteristic of ankylosing spondylitis blood.

This clonotype was obtained from a female donor with ankylosing spondylitis or in good health (not recorded which). The J gene is TRBJ1-6, the V gene TRBV9, with D uncertain. Sequenced: blood, either unsorted or a sorted T cell fraction (not recorded which). Here the CDR3 reads CASSLSDIFDLNSPLHF. Written as DNA, the CDR3 is TGTGCCAGCAGCCTGTCCGACATTTTCGATTTGAATTCACCCCTCCACTTT. The variable domain in full, with the rest retrieved from reference TRBV9 and TRBJ1-6, is DSGVTQTPKHLITATGQRVTLRCSPRSGDLSVYWYQQSLDQGLQFLIQYYNGEERAKGNILERFSAQQFPDLHSELNLSSLELGDSALYFCASSLSDIFDLNSPLHFGNGTRLTVT.